Listed below are T cell receptor beta chains from one sample, sequenced in a study of Graves' ophthalmopathy and Graves' hyperthyroidism. Each CDR3 protein is one row after TCRdb ran MiXCR on the multiplex PCR reads. The table includes hundreds of thousands of distinct CDR3 sequences, more than 20% detected once. The source material was peripheral blood. The receptors originated from a woman aged 18-29 years with stable Graves' hyperthyroidism. Both conserved end residues are trimmed from each CDR3.

V gene	J gene	CDR3 protein
TRBV14	TRBJ2-2	ASSQAKEFRTGELF
TRBV4-1	TRBJ2-7	ASSQLAGTYEQY
TRBV10-3	TRBJ2-5	AISGGRRGETQY
TRBV12-3/TRBV12-4	TRBJ1-2	ASSPLGQGYGYT
TRBV18	TRBJ1-5	ASSSSDQPQH
TRBV19	TRBJ1-5	ASSPHQTVYSNQPQH
TRBV6-2/TRBV6-3	TRBJ1-1	ASSYTPGQGALYTEAF
TRBV6-1	TRBJ1-1	ASSDRGRVSTEAF
TRBV30	TRBJ2-7	ALGLAGVEQY
TRBV12-3/TRBV12-4	TRBJ1-1	ASRERGRAF
TRBV20-1	TRBJ2-5	SALTSGEETQY
TRBV6-5	TRBJ1-5	ASGYSMSDRGNQPQH
TRBV28	TRBJ1-1	ASSLGRQNTEAF
TRBV12-3/TRBV12-4	TRBJ2-7	ASSLRESSYEQY
TRBV5-4	TRBJ1-6	ASSPQEIKNSPLH
TRBV6-1	TRBJ2-7	ASAGDSHSYEQY
TRBV20-1	TRBJ2-7	SARDPEARYYEQY
TRBV19	TRBJ1-4	ASITRTQTNEKLF
TRBV28	TRBJ2-7	ASSSQRTGIYEQY
TRBV6-2/TRBV6-3	TRBJ1-1	ASSSLSEGQREAF
TRBV6-1	TRBJ2-7	ASNLGTGSYEQY
TRBV14	TRBJ2-7	ASSQDRGLAAYEQY
TRBV6-1	TRBJ1-2	ASNRQGRANYGYT
TRBV12-3/TRBV12-4	TRBJ1-5	ASSSPTVGSNQPQH
TRBV5-1	TRBJ1-1	ASSRTEMNTEAF
TRBV6-4	TRBJ1-1	ASSDSNQGAMNTEAF
TRBV6-1	TRBJ1-2	ATLTVNYGYT
TRBV7-9	TRBJ1-1	ASRIGSPGTEAF
TRBV25-1	TRBJ1-5	ASRGGAMDSPNQPQH
TRBV28	TRBJ1-5	ASSLGGPNQPQH
TRBV5-1	TRBJ1-1	ASSFRQSMNTEAF
TRBV4-3	TRBJ2-7	ASSQDRGNYEQY
TRBV5-1	TRBJ2-7	ASSLDREEISYEQY
TRBV12-3/TRBV12-4	TRBJ2-2	ASSLSSANTGELF
TRBV11-2	TRBJ2-5	ASSTRLAGSQETQY
TRBV27	TRBJ1-6	ASTGFGLPLH
TRBV7-2	TRBJ2-7	ASSFRAGADYEQY
TRBV27	TRBJ2-7	ASSRDRGNEQY
TRBV12-3/TRBV12-4	TRBJ1-5	ASMPSPGGPQPQH
TRBV5-1	TRBJ2-7	ASNGDLRTYEQY
TRBV7-8	TRBJ1-5	ASSLEGLQPQH
TRBV7-2	TRBJ1-6	ASSLDQGNSPLH
TRBV18	TRBJ1-1	ASSIRGRTEAF
TRBV6-9	TRBJ2-5	ASSYSGTSGRETQY
TRBV12-3/TRBV12-4	TRBJ1-5	ASSGTEDNQPQH
TRBV6-5	TRBJ1-6	ASSTGIGSPLH
TRBV20-1	TRBJ1-3	SALGGEGNTIY
TRBV28	TRBJ2-7	ASSLFGLALDYEQY
TRBV28	TRBJ2-7	ASSFLGSYEQY
TRBV4-2	TRBJ1-1	ASSRLTGTTNTEAF
TRBV4-1	.	ASSQWTGPNQPQY
TRBV5-1	TRBJ2-2	ASSRSGRRNTGELF